The present entry profiles one T cell receptor beta chain with its context. The data are from a study of siplizumab effects on memory and regulatory T cells. The assay was immunoSEQ multiplex PCR, and TCRdb's table has in-frame clones only and misses some. The sample comprises around 87,000 clones, about 90% of which are singletons, and roughly 15% rests with the top ten. The germline V gene encodes CDR1 SGHAT and CDR2 FQNNGV. Trimming left V 3 bases short and J 0 bases short, with 6 bases between. The CDR3 has 14 residues. The source material was CD4+ T cells sorted from blood. The clonotype was recovered from a human donor in good health. This rearrangement joins TRBV11-2 to TRBJ1-3; maybe TRBD1 (5 bases). In DNA, the CDR3 is TGTGCCAGCAGCTTCGGGGGCTCTGGAAACACCATATATTTT. Translated: CASSFGGSGNTIYF.